A single TCR beta chain is shown here with its context. This clone is medium-sized (0.01 to 0.1%). Its specific antigen is unknown. No base quality values were provided; no much bigger clone lies one nucleotide off. As encoded in the germline V gene, CDR1 is MDHEN while CDR2 is SYDVKM. The CDR3, from cysteine to phenylalanine, totals 12 residues. This entry keeps only the CDR3 DNA: 36 bases, framed from base 1. V gives up 6 bases and J gives up 8 bases, and the segment between their germline ends measures 13 bases. The Qiagen DNeasy kit was used to extract genomic DNA from unsorted PBMCs and from the negatively selected CD4+ and CD8+ fractions. Using primers that anneal to V and J segments, immunoSEQ multiplex PCR amplified the TCR beta CDR3 regions. A synthetic immune receptor repertoire was used to minimize amplification bias, and remaining bias was computationally removed after sequencing. The authors' analysis ran thus. Repertoire diversity was quantified as the Shannon entropy index using custom Python scripts. Unsorted, CD4+ and CD8+ repertoires were examined separately, except in combined analyses, for which CD4+ and CD8+ sequences were merged in silico. A clone counted as expanded when the clone's frequency after treatment rose at least 2-fold relative to C1D1, and clones undetected at baseline were given a pseudocount of 0.5. Singleton clones were defined as clones with 0 or 1 copy at C1D1, and non-singleton clones were defined as clones with 2 or more copies. Clones expanded in unsorted samples were annotated as CD4+, CD8+ or unknown by matching protein sequences in sorted samples from the same patient. Wilcoxon tests were applied to paired samples to test diversity changes from C1D1 to C4D1. TCRdb stores this immuneACCESS table with in-frame sequences only. Part of the clones is absent; in the studies checked, under half of the shortfall reflects unresolved V genes, and no reason is known for the rest. From that table come the V and J calls and clone size; the DNA was used to work out D and trimming. For this sample there are about 21,000 clones; around two thirds appear just once. The ten most abundant clones make up 5.8% of the sample.

This specimen's time point label, interpreted: cycle 1 day 1 (C1D1), immediately before nivolumab initiation. Every trial patient had relapsed after autologous stem cell transplantation, and cohorts A, B and C differed in prior brentuximab vedotin exposure. The trial cohort included 55 to 60 patients with relapsed/refractory classical Hodgkin lymphoma, and each patient had a best overall response of complete response, partial response or progressive disease. Single-agent nivolumab was administered to trial patients in the multi-cohort phase II CheckMate 205 trial. Best overall response was determined by an independent review committee according to the 2007 International Working Group response criteria. PBMCs from the trial were collected at three points: immediately before nivolumab initiation (C1D1), and during therapy at cycle 2 day 1 and cycle 4 day 1. Peripheral blood was collected in 8 mL Vacutainer Cell Preparation Tubes, from which PBMCs were isolated by centrifugation and then cryopreserved.

This sample was included in a study of PD-1 blockade in classical Hodgkin lymphoma (dated by TCRdb to between 2020 and 2021). Study-level background: Nivolumab dosing was 3 mg/kg intravenously every 2 weeks, continuing until either disease progression or unacceptable toxicity. To define a peripheral blood immune signature of response to PD-1 blockade in classical Hodgkin lymphoma, the study combined TCR beta sequencing with CyTOF. Overall study results and their limits: Among trial patients, those achieving complete response had baseline diversity similar to that of newly diagnosed patients, while diversity was significantly lower in partial responders and progressors. Baseline TCR diversity was reported to be lower in newly diagnosed patients than in healthy donors, and even lower in relapsed/refractory patients. Lower diversity was seen in patients whose nivolumab began less than 1 year after ASCT, and these patients were left out of later analyses so that immune reconstitution would not confound the results. The study covered only a single clinical trial cohort, and the causes of the repertoire differences, possibly disease activity or prior therapy, were still not defined. By C4D1, a significant rise was seen in CD4+ TCR diversity but not in CD8+ TCR diversity (p=0.0027 vs p=0.16), and the rise was most apparent among complete responders (p=0.02).

The sample in question was peripheral blood mononuclear cells (PBMCs), obtained at baseline. The source is a human donor with classical Hodgkin lymphoma. This chain joins TRBV28 to TRBJ1-2, with TRBD1 perhaps the D gene, on 5 matching bases. The sequenced DNA: TGTGCCAGCAGCCTCGGGACGGGAGGCTACACCTTC. It codes for CASSLGTGGYTF.